This entry is about one T cell receptor (beta chain). This record comes from a study of T cell changes during pregnancy in multiple sclerosis. TCRdb keeps only in-frame clones here, not all; method: immunoSEQ multiplex PCR. The sample lists nearly 60,000 clones, under 95% occurring once. The V end lost 7 bases, the J end lost 0 bases, and 13 bases lay between the germline ends. Germline V gives CDR1 LNHDA, CDR2 SQIVND (reference sequence). The CDR3 runs to 15 residues. This receptor was identified in a female donor in good health, enrolled as a control in a pregnancy study. The specimen was CD4+ T cells from peripheral blood mononuclear cells, collected after pregnancy. V is TRBV19 and J is TRBJ2-1; D is ambiguous. For the CDR3, the DNA is TGTGCCAGTAATAACCCCACAAGCTCCTACAATGAGCAGTTCTTC. Amino acid sequence: CASNNPTSSYNEQFF.